This TCR beta chain is drawn from a study of blood T cells in healthy people across ages (dated by TCRdb to 2015 to 2017). As for the study more broadly: Template switching captured roughly one uniquely barcoded TCR beta cDNA molecule per two T cells in model experiments. To track age-related changes in TCR beta repertoire diversity, the study relied on deep sequencing normalized with unique cDNA molecular identifiers. Donors were grouped into four age groups: young (average 16 years), middle-aged (about 38), aged (around 60) and long-lived (around 80). To avoid experimental bias, donors of different ages were distributed randomly across sequencing lanes. For two donors (one aged 18 to 30 and one aged 80 or older), the study analyzed two additional independent replicas of 1 million unique cDNA reads from the same blood draw.

In regard to this clonotype: Its cognate antigen has yet to be identified. Base qualities are not provided; no much larger clone lies one nucleotide away.

The full study reports these points: Estimates of total diversity based on one million sequenced T cells were considered lower bounds and underestimates. Because profiling used bulk unsorted PBMCs, naive and antigen-experienced compartments could not be compared conclusively. The percentage of naive T cells measured by flow cytometry correlated strongly with observed TCR beta diversity. As age increased, observed TCR beta diversity per million T cells dropped in a roughly linear way, and a significant reduction was already evident by age 40. The CMV infection status of donors was not known, potentially confounding age-related changes in expanded clonotypes. Compared with the aged group, the long-lived group had more naive CD4+ T cells, fewer expanded clones and increased TCR diversity, a pattern suggesting age selection.

The library relied on 5' RACE. For sequencing, an Illumina HiSeq 2500 was employed. A second PCR of roughly 7 to 11 cycles was performed with a sample-barcoded 5' primer and a J-beta primer mix. Each TCR beta cDNA molecule received a unique molecular identifier from a template-switch 5' adaptor carrying 12 random nucleotides. At least 2.5 million CDR3-containing paired-end reads were obtained from each sample. First-strand cDNA synthesis was performed from all RNA using the Mint cDNA synthesis kit, with priming by a TRBC-specific oligonucleotide. After uracil-DNA glycosylase treatment, a first 18-cycle PCR used universal primers M1SS and BC2_uni_R on all cDNA. In the authors' own workflow: For normalization, 1 million high-quality reads, each with a distinct molecular identifier, were randomly selected from each sample. Reads with shared molecular identifiers were discarded instead of being binned into consensus sequences. CDR3 identification, clonotype clustering and error correction used MiTCR with a Q25 quality threshold and the strictest error-elimination algorithm. A nonparametric unseen species model with Euler transformation was used to estimate a lower bound on total TCR beta diversity. TCRdb trimmed the raw reads at Q25, called clones with MiXCR and kept productive beta chains. Each record represents a unique CDR3 protein, reported with the most common genes and DNA among its rows. The V and J calls here are based on TCRdb, not the publication. This sample has about 680,000 distinct CDR3 sequences in its table, and around 49% of those were observed once. The ten largest clones add up to 30% to 40% of the sample.

Donors were a few dozen systemically healthy Caucasian individuals from Russia aged roughly 6 to 95 years. Approximately 11 milliliters of peripheral blood were drawn from each donor into EDTA-treated Vacutainer tubes. Ficoll-Paque density-gradient centrifugation was used to isolate PBMCs, with at least 6.5 million per sample. Total RNA, at least 6 micrograms per sample, was extracted from PBMCs with Trizol reagent. Naive CD45RAhigh/CD27high T cell percentages were measured by flow cytometry on a PBMC aliquot from every donor. Including the terminal cysteine and phenylalanine, the CDR3 comprises 15 residues. The retained sequence is limited to the CDR3, 45 bases, with the frame set at the first base. The germline V gene yields MGHDK for CDR1 and SYGVNS for CDR2. Here V drops 4 bases and J drops 4 bases, and the junction holds 8 bases not matched to any gene.

The sequence derives from a woman aged 55-75 years in good health. Sequenced input: blood. The V and J genes are TRBV25-1 and TRBJ2-5, with 8 bases aligning to TRBD2. The sequenced DNA is TGTGCCAGCAGTGTGGGTAGCGGGGAGCGAGAGACCCAGTACTTC. Its translation reads: CASSVGSGERETQYF.